This entry describes one T cell receptor beta chain. This record comes from a study of identical twins. The V gene lost 6 bases and the J gene lost 10 bases, with 12 bases spanning the gap. This CDR3 has 11 amino acids. Germline V CDR1 and CDR2: SGHRS, YFSETQ. MiXCR, applied by TCRdb to the 5' RACE reads, yields one record per CDR3 protein. The profile shows 450,000 or so distinct CDR3 sequences, approximately 17% of them singletons. The specimen sequenced was naive T cells sorted from blood. The clonotype comes from a man aged 50-60 years in good health. The V and J genes are TRBV5-1 and TRBJ2-3; no definite D call. This chain's CDR3 is CASKGGMAQYF. DNA for the CDR3: TGCGCCAGCAAGGGTGGGATGGCGCAGTATTTT.